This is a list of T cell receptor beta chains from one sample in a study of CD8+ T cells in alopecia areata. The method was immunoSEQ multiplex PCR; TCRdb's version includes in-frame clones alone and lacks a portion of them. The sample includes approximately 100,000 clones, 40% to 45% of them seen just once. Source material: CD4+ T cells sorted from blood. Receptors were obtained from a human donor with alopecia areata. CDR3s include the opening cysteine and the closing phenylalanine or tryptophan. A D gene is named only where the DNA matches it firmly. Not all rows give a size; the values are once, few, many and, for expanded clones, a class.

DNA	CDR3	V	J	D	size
TGTGCCTGGAGCCGTCTTAGCAATCAGCCCCAGCATTTT	CAWSRLSNQPQHF	TRBV30	TRBJ1-5	NA	few
TGCGCCAGCAGCCCTCCTTTCGGGGGCTGGTACTTC	CASSPPFGGWYF	TRBV23-1	TRBJ2-7	NA	NA
TGCAGCGTACGACTCCTAGAGACCCAGTACTTC	CSVRLLETQYF	TRBV29-1	TRBJ2-5	NA	NA
TGTGCCTGGAGTATACACCGCGGGGCCAACGTCCTGACTTTC	CAWSIHRGANVLTF	TRBV30	TRBJ2-6	NA	few
TGCAGTGCTAGCAAAGGGAATGAGCAGTTCTTC	CSASKGNEQFF	TRBV20-1	TRBJ2-1	NA	NA
TGTGCCAGCAGCTTCACTAGCGAGGCTGAGCAGTTCTTC	CASSFTSEAEQFF	TRBV5-4	TRBJ2-1	TRBD2	NA
TGTGCCAGTTTGCCGGGACAGGGGTATGGCTACACCTTC	CASLPGQGYGYTF	TRBV6-5	TRBJ1-2	TRBD1	NA
TGTGCCAGCAGCCTACTATGGGACATTCAGTACTTC	CASSLLWDIQYF	TRBV28	TRBJ2-4	NA	few
TGCAGCGTTAGCCAACCCGGATTCTATGGCTACACCTTC	CSVSQPGFYGYTF	TRBV29-1	TRBJ1-2	NA	NA
TGCAGCGTGGACTTGGGGGGAATAAACACTGAAGCTTTCTTT	CSVDLGGINTEAFF	TRBV29-1	TRBJ1-1	NA	NA
TGCGCCAGCAGCCTACCCCAGACAGGGAAGAAAGCTTTCTTT	CASSLPQTGKKAFF	TRBV5-1	TRBJ1-1	TRBD1	NA
TGTGCCAGCAGCTTATACGAGAGCTCCTACGAGCAGTACTTC	CASSLYESSYEQYF	TRBV7-2	TRBJ2-7	NA	NA
TGTGCCTGCCCGACCGTCAGCTCCTACAATGAGCAGTTCTTC	CACPTVSSYNEQFF	TRBV30	TRBJ2-1	NA	NA
TGCGCCAGTGGGGGCAACTATGGCTACACCTTC	CASGGNYGYTF	TRBV4-1	TRBJ1-2	NA	NA
TGTGCCAGCAGCACTTCACAGAACACTGAAGCTTTCTTT	CASSTSQNTEAFF	TRBV7-6	TRBJ1-1	NA	NA
TGTGCCTCATCGCTTCCAACCCTCCACTTT	CASSLPTLHF	TRBV30	TRBJ1-6	NA	NA
TGTGCCAGCAGCCAAGCCAGCGGGGGGGTGGCAGATACGCAGTATTTT	CASSQASGGVADTQYF	TRBV4-2	TRBJ2-3	TRBD2	NA
TGTGCCAGCAGCTTACGGCCGGGAGGGAGCTCCTACGAGCAGTACTTC	CASSLRPGGSSYEQYF	TRBV7-2	TRBJ2-7	TRBD2	once
TGCGCCAGCAGCTTGGGACGCCGTCAAGAGACCCAGTACTTC	CASSLGRRQETQYF	TRBV5-1	TRBJ2-5	NA	NA
TGTGCCAGCGGAATCGGGGGTCGGGAAAAACTGTTTTTT	CASGIGGREKLFF	TRBV5-4	TRBJ1-4	NA	few